Listed below are T cell receptor beta chains from one sample, sequenced in a study of TIL therapy for anti-PD-1-resistant metastatic lung cancer. The assay was immunoSEQ multiplex PCR, and TCRdb's table has in-frame clones only and misses some. The table includes 20,000 to 25,000 clones, around 76% detected once. This specimen consisted of blood, obtained at baseline. The source of these receptors is a person between 25 and 79 years old with non-small cell lung cancer. The CDR3 runs from the conserved cysteine through the conserved F or W. Each record gives: V gene, D gene, J gene, clone size, CDR3 DNA, CDR3 protein. D genes are given only for firm matches. Clone size appears in some rows only: once, few, many, or a class for an expanded clone.

v_call: TRBV29-1
d_call: .
j_call: TRBJ2-3
clone_size: .
cdr3_nt: TGCACCCTTACAGGACTCTTCACAGATACGCAGTATTTT
cdr3_aa: CTLTGLFTDTQYF

v_call: TRBV19
d_call: .
j_call: TRBJ2-2
clone_size: .
cdr3_nt: TGTGCCAGTAGTATGCCCGTCGCGAACACCGGGGAGCTGTTTTTT
cdr3_aa: CASSMPVANTGELFF

v_call: TRBV10-1
d_call: TRBD1
j_call: TRBJ2-3
clone_size: .
cdr3_nt: TGCGCCAGCAGTGAGGGACAGGTCCGCACAGATACGCAGTATTTT
cdr3_aa: CASSEGQVRTDTQYF

v_call: TRBV5-1
d_call: .
j_call: TRBJ2-5
clone_size: .
cdr3_nt: TGCGCCCTCCACGGGGAGACCCAGTACTTC
cdr3_aa: CALHGETQYF

v_call: TRBV9
d_call: .
j_call: TRBJ2-1
clone_size: .
cdr3_nt: TGTGCCAGCAGCGTAGGCCCCATATTTGGAGAGCAGTTCTTC
cdr3_aa: CASSVGPIFGEQFF

v_call: TRBV9
d_call: .
j_call: TRBJ1-3
clone_size: .
cdr3_nt: TGTGCCAGCAGCCAGGGGCCTTCTGGAAACACCATATATTTT
cdr3_aa: CASSQGPSGNTIYF

v_call: TRBV19
d_call: .
j_call: TRBJ1-1
clone_size: once
cdr3_nt: TGTGCCAGTACCCAGACAGGGAACACTGAAGCTTTCTTT
cdr3_aa: CASTQTGNTEAFF

v_call: TRBV7-6
d_call: TRBD2
j_call: TRBJ2-2
clone_size: .
cdr3_nt: TGTGCCAGCTCGCGGGGGGAGACCACCGGGGAGCTGTTTTTT
cdr3_aa: CASSRGETTGELFF

v_call: TRBV28
d_call: TRBD1
j_call: TRBJ2-7
clone_size: .
cdr3_nt: TGTGCCAGCAGTTTACGGGACAGGGGGTACGAGCAGTACTTC
cdr3_aa: CASSLRDRGYEQYF

v_call: TRBV29-1
d_call: .
j_call: TRBJ2-7
clone_size: .
cdr3_nt: TGCAGCGTTGTAAACAGGGCCTACGAGCAGTACTTC
cdr3_aa: CSVVNRAYEQYF

v_call: TRBV5-1
d_call: .
j_call: TRBJ2-3
clone_size: .
cdr3_nt: TGCGCCAGCAGCTCTTGGTACAGTACCACAGATACGCAGTATTTT
cdr3_aa: CASSSWYSTTDTQYF

v_call: TRBV21-1
d_call: .
j_call: TRBJ2-7
clone_size: .
cdr3_nt: TGTGCCAGCAGCAAAGCACCGGGTCACGAGCAGTACTTC
cdr3_aa: CASSKAPGHEQYF

v_call: TRBV27
d_call: TRBD1
j_call: TRBJ1-5
clone_size: few
cdr3_nt: TGTGCCAGCAGTTCCGGACAGGGAGTCGGCCGACAGCCCCAGCATTTT
cdr3_aa: CASSSGQGVGRQPQHF

v_call: TRBV28
d_call: .
j_call: TRBJ2-3
clone_size: once
cdr3_nt: TGTGCCAGCAGCACTATAAGCACAGATACGCAGTATTTT
cdr3_aa: CASSTISTDTQYF

v_call: TRBV9
d_call: .
j_call: TRBJ2-7
clone_size: .
cdr3_nt: TGTGCCAGCAGCCTCCGGGCCAGGTCCTACGAGCAGTACTTC
cdr3_aa: CASSLRARSYEQYF

v_call: TRBV5-1
d_call: .
j_call: TRBJ2-7
clone_size: .
cdr3_nt: TGCGCCAGCTCCTTAGAGGACCTGTACGAGCAGTACTTC
cdr3_aa: CASSLEDLYEQYF

v_call: TRBV2
d_call: .
j_call: TRBJ1-1
clone_size: .
cdr3_nt: TGTGCCAGCAGTGAACAGGACACTGAAGCTTTCTTT
cdr3_aa: CASSEQDTEAFF

v_call: TRBV15
d_call: .
j_call: TRBJ1-6
clone_size: once
cdr3_nt: TGTGCCACCAGCGGAGCCGGGCCCTCCATAACCCTCCACTTT
cdr3_aa: CATSGAGPSITLHF